The 24 T cell receptor beta chains given below trace back to one sample, sequenced in a study of CD8+CD57+ T cells in acquired aplastic anemia listed by TCRdb under 2018. TCRdb records Illumina HiSeq 2000 as the sequencer. Genomic DNA served as template for TCR beta VDJ combination and CDR3 sequence profiling. TCRdb reprocessing: public reads trimmed at Q25 with fastp, clones called with MiXCR, in-frame beta chains kept. Each record represents a unique CDR3 protein, reported with the most common genes and DNA among its rows. This sample has 200,000 or so distinct CDR3 sequences in its table, and around 45% of those were observed once. About 9.7% of the sample is taken by the ten largest. Expansion of CD8+CD57+ cells had been shown by flow cytometry in the patients chosen for sequencing. Sequencing input: sorted CD4+, CD8+, or CD8+CD57+ T cells (not recorded which) from PBMCs. These receptors were taken from a human donor with aplastic anemia.

The V and J genes are TRBV2 and TRBJ2-3; 9 bases fit TRBD2. Trimming took 11 bases from V and 0 from J; bases not matched to a gene: 9. The CDR3 totals 15 residues. In germline, CDR1 is SNHLY, CDR2 FYNNEI. The CDR3 nucleotides read TGTGCCCTTCCCCCGGGACTAGCTAGCACAGATACGCAGTATTTT. Translating it yields CALPPGLASTDTQYF. Variable domain in full (rest from reference TRBV2 and TRBJ2-3): EPEVTQTPSHQVTQMGQEVILRCVPISNHLYFYWYRQILGQKVEFLVSFYNNEISEKSEIFDDQFSVERPDGSNFTLKIRSTKLEDSAMYFCALPPGLASTDTQYFGPGTRLTVL.

The V gene is TRBV5-1, the J gene TRBJ2-7; 8 bases agree with TRBD1. The CDR3 loop spans 15 amino acids. V shed 5 bases, J shed 6 bases, and the junction held 13 bases outside the gene matches. Germline values: CDR1 SGHRS, CDR2 YFSETQ. The CDR3 nucleotides read TGCGCCAGCAGTCCCTCCGGGACAGGTGTGTCCGAGCAGTACTTC. This sequence encodes CASSPSGTGVSEQYF.

This clonotype was observed many times. The chain recombines TRBV7-2 with TRBJ2-2; no clear D gene. Germline V gene sequence: CDR1 SGHTA, CDR2 FQGNSA. This CDR3 contains 13 residues. Trimming took 5 bases from V and 7 from J, leaving 11 bases between them. CDR3 amino acids: CASSPAAYGELFF. As DNA, the CDR3 is TGTGCCAGCAGCCCGGCAGCGTACGGGGAGCTGTTTTTT. Combining the CDR3 with reference TRBV7-2 and TRBJ2-2 gives the whole variable domain GAGVSQSPSNKVTEKGKDVELRCDPISGHTALYWYRQSLGQGLEFLIYFQGNSAPDKSGLPSDRFSAERTGGSVSTLTIQRTQQEDSAVYLCASSPAAYGELFFGEGSRLTVL.

The V gene is TRBV24-1, the J gene TRBJ2-5; 8 bases are a match to TRBD2. V shed 9 bases, J shed 0 bases, and the junction held 5 bases outside the gene matches. The CDR3 is made up of 14 amino acids. From germline, CDR1 is KGHDR and CDR2 SFDVKD. The CDR3 DNA follows: TGTGCCACCTCAGCGGGAGTGTACCAAGAGACCCAGTACTTC. It codes for CATSAGVYQETQYF.

Only one count was recorded for this clonotype. This chain connects TRBV14 to TRBJ1-1, with D perhaps TRBD1 (5 bases). Germline V lookup: CDR1 SGHDN, CDR2 FVKESK. The V end was cut by 0 bases, the J end by 8 bases, with 10 bases between. The CDR3 spans 13 residues. The CDR3 here is CASSQDRAGEAFF. CDR3 DNA: TGTGCCAGCAGCCAAGATAGGGCAGGGGAAGCTTTCTTT.

This clonotype was recorded only once. V and J are TRBV20-1 and TRBJ2-7; D is uncertain. The CDR3 is 13 amino acids. V lost 3 bases to trimming and J lost 2 bases, with 11 bases between them. Germline CDR1 and CDR2: DFQATT and SNEGSKA (reference sequence). CDR3 in amino acids: CSARETGPYEQYF. CDR3 sequence (DNA): TGCAGTGCTAGGGAGACCGGGCCCTACGAGCAGTACTTC.

This clonotype was recorded at least ten times. The chain uses TRBV11-1 and TRBJ2-5; D may be TRBD1 (6 bases). V lost 4 bases and J 4 bases, leaving 13 bases between the germline ends. CDR3 length equals 14 residues. CDR1 and CDR2 (germline): SGHAT, FQDESV (reference sequence). In nucleotides, the CDR3 is TGTGCCAGCAGCTCCGGACAGTTCTTAGAGACCCAGTACTTC. This codes for CASSSGQFLETQYF.

The chain employs TRBV29-1 and TRBJ2-1; either TRBD1 or TRBD2 may fit D (5 bases each). CDR1 and CDR2 (germline): SQVTM, ANQGSEA. This CDR3 has 14 amino acids. The germline V and J ends were trimmed by 6 bases and 4 bases, with 16 bases remaining between them. In DNA form, the CDR3 reads TGCAGCGTAGACGGGGCGTTCTGGTACAATGAGCAGTTCTTC. Encoded protein: CSVDGAFWYNEQFF.

This clonotype was counted ten times or more. This rearrangement joins TRBV5-1 to TRBJ2-3; TRBD1 aligns across 8 bases. Germline values: CDR1 SGHRS, CDR2 YFSETQ. V was pared by 4 bases and J by 6 bases, with 10 bases of the junction left unmatched. The length of the CDR3 is 15 residues. As DNA, the CDR3 is TGCGCCAGCAGCGTAAGGACAGGGTTGATGGATACGCAGTATTTT. Its translation is CASSVRTGLMDTQYF. The full variable domain, completed using reference TRBV5-1 and TRBJ2-3, is KAGVTQTPRYLIKTRGQQVTLSCSPISGHRSVSWYQQTPGQGLQFLFEYFSETQRNKGNFPGRFSGRQFSNSRSEMNVSTLELGDSALYLCASSVRTGLMDTQYFGPGTRLTVL.

Turning to this clonotype: At one end the junction does not follow the germline gene, possibly because of a read error. J is TRBJ2-3 and V is TRBV19, with D possibly TRBD2 on 7 matching bases. Germline CDR1 and CDR2: LNHDA and SQIVND (reference sequence). The CDR3 has 14 residues. The CDR3 coding sequence is TGTGCCAGTAGTCCCAGCGGGGACACAGATACGCGGTATTTT. Residues: CASSPSGDTDTRYF. Looking up the rest from reference TRBV19 and TRBJ2-3 gives the full variable domain: DGGITQSPKYLFRKEGQNVTLSCEQNLNHDAMYWYRQDPGQGLRLIYYSQIVNDFQKGDIAEGYSVSREKKESFPLTVTSAQKNPTAFYLCASSPSGDTDTRYFGPGTRLTVL.

The rearrangement links TRBV4-2 to TRBJ2-1, with 9 bases fitting TRBD1. Losses at the gene ends were 5 bases for V and 4 bases for J; bases not matched to a gene: 9. This CDR3 is 16 amino acids long. Germline V CDR1 and CDR2: LGHNA, YNFKEQ. The CDR3 protein is CASSVLGQGHYNEQFF. DNA for the CDR3: TGTGCCAGCAGCGTCTTGGGACAGGGCCATTACAATGAGCAGTTCTTC.

A note on this clonotype: The junction departs from the called germline gene at one end, perhaps through a read error. The chain couples TRBV15 to TRBJ2-5, with D possibly TRBD2 on 5 matching bases. The CDR3 sequence is 13 residues long. The germline V gene encodes CDR1 LNHNV and CDR2 YYDKDF (reference sequence). The CDR3 region is CATSSFSGETKYF. The DNA for the CDR3 is TGTGCCACCAGCAGCTTTTCCGGGGAGACCAAGTACTTC.

The chain has TRBV4-1 and TRBJ1-5; D is unresolved. Germline CDR1 MGHRA, CDR2 YSYEKL. Between the trimmed V and J ends, which lost 2 bases and 1 base, there was a span of 6 bases. The CDR3 has 14 amino acids. The CDR3 loop reads CASSQPESNQPQHF. The CDR3 bases are TGCGCCAGCAGCCAACCAGAGAGCAATCAGCCCCAGCATTTT.

This sequence joins TRBV4-1 and TRBJ1-5; D not certain. This CDR3 is built from 15 residues. The V gene lost 4 bases and the J gene lost 5 bases, with 15 bases spanning the gap. Germline CDR1 MGHRA, CDR2 YSYEKL. The chain's CDR3 is CASSRYLGEDQPQHF. DNA for the CDR3: TGCGCCAGCAGCCGCTATCTCGGGGAGGATCAGCCCCAGCATTTT.

Turning to this clonotype: With a much larger clone just one base away, this may be a read error. No conserved phenylalanine or tryptophan ends this CDR3, so it is likely a read error. This sequence joins TRBV7-2 and TRBJ2-3; D remains unclear. Trimming cost V 5 bases and J 6 bases, with 6 bases left between them. The CDR3 extends over 11 amino acids. Germline loops: CDR1 SGHTA, CDR2 FQGNSA. The CDR3 sequence: CASSQPDTQYL. The CDR3 DNA is TGTGCCAGCAGCCAGCCGGATACGCAGTATCTT.

The chain carries TRBV6-1 and TRBJ2-6; D gene ambiguous. Germline CDR1 MNHNS, CDR2 SASEGT. This CDR3 contains 13 residues. V lost 11 bases to trimming and J lost 2 bases, with 10 bases between them. The CDR3 here is CACKGPGANVLTF. CDR3 nucleotides: TGTGCCTGCAAAGGGCCTGGGGCCAACGTCCTGACTTTC.

The count of this clonotype is one. This chain connects TRBV20-1 to TRBJ2-7, with no clear D. The V gene lost 0 bases and the J gene lost 0 bases, with 6 bases spanning the gap. The CDR3 runs 13 residues. CDR1 DFQATT and CDR2 SNEGSKA come from the germline V gene (reference sequence). The CDR3 DNA reads TGCAGTGCTAGAGACCCGTCCTCCTACGAGCAGTACTTC. As protein: CSARDPSSYEQYF.

The table lists this clonotype with a few counts. V is TRBV25-1 and J is TRBJ1-6; no reliable D call. Per germline, CDR1 MGHDK and CDR2 SYGVNS. V lost 2 bases, J lost 7 bases, and 6 bases lay in between. The CDR3 has 13 amino acids. The DNA for the CDR3 is TGTGCCAGCAGTGAAGGCAACAATTCACCCCTCCACTTT. Encoded protein: CASSEGNNSPLHF.

With regard to this clonotype: A read error may produce the germline difference seen at one junction end. The gene calls are TRBV19 and TRBJ2-5, with D perhaps being TRBD1 or TRBD2 (6 bases each). This CDR3 region has 16 residues. In germline, CDR1 is LNHDA, CDR2 SQIVND (reference sequence). CDR3 region: CASSISSPRGQETQYF. CDR3 coding DNA: TGTGCCAGTAGTATAAGTTCGCCGCGGGGACAAGAGACTCAGTACTTC.

The rearrangement joins TRBV4-2 to TRBJ2-7; D perhaps matches TRBD1 (6 bases). V was pared by 4 bases and J by 1 base, with 14 bases between. Germline V gene sequence: CDR1 LGHNA, CDR2 YNFKEQ. CDR3 length: 15 residues. The CDR3 DNA reads TGTGCCAGCAGCCCGGGACGGGACACATCCTACGAGCAGTACTTC. It encodes CASSPGRDTSYEQYF.

This clonotype came up many times. The gene calls are TRBV2 and TRBJ1-1; 7 bases map to TRBD1. The CDR3 length is 14 residues. In germline, CDR1 is SNHLY, CDR2 FYNNEI. V dropped 7 bases and J dropped 3; count of bases not matched to a gene: 8. CDR3 sequence: CASTWGRGDTEAFF. Here the CDR3 DNA reads TGTGCCAGCACCTGGGGCAGGGGGGACACTGAAGCTTTCTTT. The whole variable domain, remainder taken from reference TRBV2 and TRBJ1-1, is EPEVTQTPSHQVTQMGQEVILRCVPISNHLYFYWYRQILGQKVEFLVSFYNNEISEKSEIFDDQFSVERPDGSNFTLKIRSTKLEDSAMYFCASTWGRGDTEAFFGQGTRLTVV.

Only a few counts were recorded for this clonotype. The chain has TRBV2 and TRBJ1-1, with D perhaps TRBD1 (5 bases). This CDR3 has 14 amino acids. Germline assignment: CDR1 SNHLY and CDR2 FYNNEI. V shed 6 bases and J shed 6 bases, with 17 bases lying between them. The CDR3, as DNA: TGTGCCAGCAGCCTCGGAGGGACCCCTCCTGAAGCTTTCTTT. Its protein product is CASSLGGTPPEAFF.

The V call is TRBV7-8, the J call TRBJ2-7; D is ambiguous. Trimming pared 10 bases from V and 9 bases from J, leaving 31 bases between. Germline CDR1 SGHVS, CDR2 FQNEAQ. The CDR3 consists of 16 residues. Here the CDR3 reads CATSAGGLQPRTGQYF. The CDR3 coding sequence is TGTGCCACCTCAGCAGGTGGGCTCCAACCTCGCACGGGGCAGTACTTC.

This chain connects TRBV29-1 to TRBJ2-6, with 7 bases fitting TRBD1. Trimming at V came to 6 bases and at J to 0 bases, leaving 2 bases not matched to a gene. CDR1 and CDR2 from the germline V gene are SQVTM and ANQGSEA. There are 14 residues in the CDR3. In DNA, the CDR3 is TGCAGCGTCGGACAGGTCTCTGGGGCCAACGTCCTGACTTTC. Protein sequence: CSVGQVSGANVLTF.